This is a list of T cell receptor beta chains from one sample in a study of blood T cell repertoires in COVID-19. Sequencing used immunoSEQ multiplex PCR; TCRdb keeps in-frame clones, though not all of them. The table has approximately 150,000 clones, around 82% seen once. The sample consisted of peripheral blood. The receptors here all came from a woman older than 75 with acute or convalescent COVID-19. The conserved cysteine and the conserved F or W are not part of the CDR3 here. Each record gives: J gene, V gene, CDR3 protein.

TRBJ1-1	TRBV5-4	ASSFVGGTEAF
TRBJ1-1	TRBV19	ASSIRQLNTEAF
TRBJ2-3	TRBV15	ATSRDRGDTQY
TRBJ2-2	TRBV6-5	ASTGQRATGELF
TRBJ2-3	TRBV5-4	ASSPPGTGDTDTQY
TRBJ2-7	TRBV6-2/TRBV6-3	ASSYSRGLDEQY
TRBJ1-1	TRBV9	ASSVSAGDTEAF
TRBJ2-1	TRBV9	ASDREGGLYNEQF
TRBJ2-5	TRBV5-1	ASSSGLAGEVQETQY
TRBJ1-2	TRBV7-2	ASSLAAAGGRGYT
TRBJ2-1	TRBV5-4	ASSAELAGGNEQF
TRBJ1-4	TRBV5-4	ASSLGGQGTEKLF
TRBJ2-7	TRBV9	ASSVGLGEGRYEQY
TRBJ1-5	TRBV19	ASRGTRGRGQPQH
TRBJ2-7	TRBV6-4	ANTPYGTYEQY
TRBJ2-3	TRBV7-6	ASSHNLGFSTDTQY
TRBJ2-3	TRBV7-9	ASSRRGLQNTDTQY
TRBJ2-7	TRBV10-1	ASSAPGLAGDQGNEQY
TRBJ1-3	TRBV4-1	ASSRGGIVISGNTIY
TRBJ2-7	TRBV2	ASRGQGTYEQY
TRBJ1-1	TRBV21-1	ASSKRQVPNTEAF
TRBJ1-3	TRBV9	ASSLQGAVSGNTIY
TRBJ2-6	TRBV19	ASRDRAGANVLT
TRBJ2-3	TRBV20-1	SASWLAERTDTQY
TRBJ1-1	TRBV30	AWSMARPLLNTEAF
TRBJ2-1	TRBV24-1	ATSVSGSGKQF
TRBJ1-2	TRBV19	ASSIGGSSYYGYT
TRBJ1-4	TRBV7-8	ASSERRGSSEKLF
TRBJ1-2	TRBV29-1	SVDPGQGAGYGYT
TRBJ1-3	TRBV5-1	ASSLESRGTIY
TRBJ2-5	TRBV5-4	ASSAPGQGQEETQY
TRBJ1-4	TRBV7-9	ASASQGWEEKLF
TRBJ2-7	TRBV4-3	ASSQEIQGSEQY
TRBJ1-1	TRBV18	ASSVSGQMNTEAF
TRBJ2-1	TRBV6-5	ASSSWTGGRNEQF
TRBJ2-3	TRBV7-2	ASSLTGTATDTQY
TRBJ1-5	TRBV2	ASTPLGQQPQH
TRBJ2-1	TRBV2	ASRRLAQGNEQF
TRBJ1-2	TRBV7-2	ASSPGGGGSGGYT
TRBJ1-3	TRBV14	ASSGSGTGAAPSSGNTIY
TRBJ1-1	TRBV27	ASSRQGAPNAEAF
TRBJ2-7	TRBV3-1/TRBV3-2	ASSPRGIGGPYEQY
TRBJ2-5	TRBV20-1	SASLRETQY
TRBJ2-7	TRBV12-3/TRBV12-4	ASSLVVYEQY
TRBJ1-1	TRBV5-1	ASSLGMGGTGLNTEAF
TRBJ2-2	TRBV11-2	ASSLTGDGELF
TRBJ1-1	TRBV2	ASSRNRGRNTEAF